The T cell receptor (beta chain) described here comes from a study of blood T cell repertoires in COVID-19. Study background: The analysed material was cDNA or gDNA that came from T cells, B-cell-depleted T cells, or PBMCs.

TCRdb's table, derived via immunoSEQ multiplex PCR, lists solely in-frame clones and lacks some. This table has 350,000 to 450,000 clones, 87% appearing once. This clonotype originated in a man aged 35 to 55 in a cohort exposed to, infected with or recovered from COVID-19 (not recorded which). Specimen: PBMCs or T cells enriched from blood (not recorded which).

CDR3 coding DNA: TGTGCCACTTCGAGCCAGGGCACAACTAATGAAAAACTGTTTTTT. Protein sequence: CATSSQGTTNEKLFF. The rearrangement uses TRBV6-6 and TRBJ1-4; possibly TRBD1 for D (5 bases). Trimming removed 10 bases from V and 0 bases from J, with 15 bases in between. The germline gives CDR1 MNHNY, CDR2 SVGAGI (reference sequence). The CDR3 loop spans 15 amino acids.